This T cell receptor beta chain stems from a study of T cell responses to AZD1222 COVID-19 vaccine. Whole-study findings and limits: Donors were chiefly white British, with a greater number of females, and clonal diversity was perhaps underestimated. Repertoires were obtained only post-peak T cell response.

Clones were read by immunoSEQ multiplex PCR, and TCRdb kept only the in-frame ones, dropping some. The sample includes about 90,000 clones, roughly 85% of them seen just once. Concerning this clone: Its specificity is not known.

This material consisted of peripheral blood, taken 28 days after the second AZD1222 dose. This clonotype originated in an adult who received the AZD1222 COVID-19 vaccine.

The CDR3, as DNA: TGTGCCAGCAGTTACTCCACTAGCGGCCTTTCCTACGAGCAGTACTTC. Translated, it gives CASSYSTSGLSYEQYF. The chain combines TRBV6-5 with TRBJ2-7; TRBD2 aligns across 8 bases. Trimming removed 0 bases from V and 1 base from J; junction bases left unmatched: 5. Per germline, CDR1 MNHEY and CDR2 SVGAGI. The CDR3 spans 16 residues.